These T cell receptor beta chains were read from a single sample in a study of T cells after yellow fever vaccination. In TCRdb, the 5' RACE reads were re-called with MiXCR into one record per CDR3 protein. The data hold about 350,000 distinct CDR3 sequences, with about 4% observed a single time. The sequencing here drew on PBMCs, taken 5 days after the yellow fever booster vaccination. The receptors were sampled from a man between 18 and 35 years old who received the YFV17D yellow fever vaccine. Each CDR3 is given without its conserved first and last residue. A D gene is named only where the DNA matches it firmly.

j_gene: TRBJ2-7; d_gene: .; v_gene: TRBV7-3; CDR3aa: ASSKGPSGSYEQY
j_gene: TRBJ1-5; d_gene: .; v_gene: TRBV27; CDR3aa: ASSLSRGSGQPQH
j_gene: TRBJ2-6; d_gene: TRBD2; v_gene: TRBV12-3/TRBV12-4; CDR3aa: ASSPGEGKWRANVLT
j_gene: TRBJ2-3; d_gene: .; v_gene: TRBV4-3; CDR3aa: ASSQDPGITDTQY
j_gene: TRBJ2-3; d_gene: .; v_gene: TRBV7-2; CDR3aa: ASSRSPTDTQY
j_gene: TRBJ2-1; d_gene: .; v_gene: TRBV5-6; CDR3aa: ASSLRYRAGHYNEQF
j_gene: TRBJ2-7; d_gene: TRBD1; v_gene: TRBV27; CDR3aa: ASSLDRAYEQY
j_gene: TRBJ1-5; d_gene: .; v_gene: TRBV20-1; CDR3aa: SARDLSRVGLRGNQPQH
j_gene: TRBJ2-2; d_gene: TRBD2; v_gene: TRBV3-1; CDR3aa: ASSLAGVTGELF
j_gene: TRBJ2-1; d_gene: TRBD1; v_gene: TRBV4-3; CDR3aa: ASSQDSGGAVSEQF
j_gene: TRBJ1-2; d_gene: .; v_gene: TRBV7-9; CDR3aa: ASSSSLGISHYGYT
j_gene: TRBJ1-2; d_gene: .; v_gene: TRBV14; CDR3aa: ASSQAGWHGYT
j_gene: TRBJ1-2; d_gene: .; v_gene: TRBV20-1; CDR3aa: SARGGFGYT
j_gene: TRBJ1-1; d_gene: .; v_gene: TRBV4-1; CDR3aa: ASRSVSNTEAF
j_gene: TRBJ2-6; d_gene: .; v_gene: TRBV2; CDR3aa: ASSEARGNSGANVLT
j_gene: TRBJ2-3; d_gene: .; v_gene: TRBV5-1; CDR3aa: ASSLIGLTSDTQY
j_gene: TRBJ2-3; d_gene: TRBD2; v_gene: TRBV9; CDR3aa: ASSAPGTSGGITDTQY
j_gene: TRBJ2-1; d_gene: TRBD2; v_gene: TRBV7-2; CDR3aa: ASSLVAGGSDEQF
j_gene: TRBJ1-2; d_gene: .; v_gene: TRBV28; CDR3aa: ASSQTGSKFDYGYT
j_gene: TRBJ1-1; d_gene: TRBD1; v_gene: TRBV7-9; CDR3aa: ASSLVGQGGINTEAF
j_gene: TRBJ2-3; d_gene: TRBD1; v_gene: TRBV12-3/TRBV12-4; CDR3aa: ASSPSGQTTDTQY
j_gene: TRBJ2-7; d_gene: .; v_gene: TRBV11-2; CDR3aa: ASGQGYEQY
j_gene: TRBJ2-5; d_gene: .; v_gene: TRBV7-2; CDR3aa: ASSDRQGPQETQY
j_gene: TRBJ2-3; d_gene: TRBD2; v_gene: TRBV5-5; CDR3aa: ASSLGAGSRTDTQY
j_gene: TRBJ1-2; d_gene: .; v_gene: TRBV5-1; CDR3aa: ASRRDMQGGYT
j_gene: TRBJ1-3; d_gene: TRBD1; v_gene: TRBV10-3; CDR3aa: ATRDSNSGNTIY
j_gene: TRBJ1-4; d_gene: .; v_gene: TRBV5-1; CDR3aa: ASSIGPNEKLF
j_gene: TRBJ2-5; d_gene: .; v_gene: TRBV7-3; CDR3aa: ASSPGGRGFQETQY
j_gene: TRBJ2-7; d_gene: .; v_gene: TRBV7-3; CDR3aa: ASSLYPRYEQY
j_gene: TRBJ2-1; d_gene: .; v_gene: TRBV6-4; CDR3aa: ASRDYRGEQF
j_gene: TRBJ2-3; d_gene: .; v_gene: TRBV4-2; CDR3aa: ASSQVGGPDTQY
j_gene: TRBJ1-5; d_gene: .; v_gene: TRBV7-2; CDR3aa: ASSLGRYSNQPQH
j_gene: TRBJ1-1; d_gene: .; v_gene: TRBV20-1; CDR3aa: SADRSMNTEAF
j_gene: TRBJ2-1; d_gene: TRBD2; v_gene: TRBV6-2/TRBV6-3; CDR3aa: ASSARTSGGLGEQF
j_gene: TRBJ2-5; d_gene: TRBD1; v_gene: TRBV15; CDR3aa: ATSRGDRGQETQY
j_gene: TRBJ2-1; d_gene: .; v_gene: TRBV7-6; CDR3aa: ASSFGYGHNEQF
j_gene: TRBJ2-5; d_gene: .; v_gene: TRBV23-1; CDR3aa: ASTGRDGETQY
j_gene: TRBJ2-5; d_gene: TRBD2; v_gene: TRBV28; CDR3aa: ASRTGLAEPQETQY
j_gene: TRBJ2-2; d_gene: TRBD1; v_gene: TRBV5-1; CDR3aa: ASSFNRGGNTGELF
j_gene: TRBJ1-3; d_gene: TRBD1; v_gene: TRBV5-5; CDR3aa: ASSLPTGAGNTIY
j_gene: TRBJ1-4; d_gene: .; v_gene: TRBV30; CDR3aa: AWSDGPYEKLF
j_gene: TRBJ2-1; d_gene: TRBD2; v_gene: TRBV7-6; CDR3aa: ASSLEPGTSEPQDEQF
j_gene: TRBJ1-1; d_gene: .; v_gene: TRBV6-1; CDR3aa: ASSRGADTEAF
j_gene: TRBJ1-5; d_gene: .; v_gene: TRBV15; CDR3aa: ATSRDYGFSQPQH
j_gene: TRBJ2-3; d_gene: .; v_gene: TRBV29-1; CDR3aa: SVDLLDTQY
j_gene: TRBJ1-6; d_gene: .; v_gene: TRBV7-9; CDR3aa: ASSLSGISPLH
j_gene: TRBJ2-5; d_gene: TRBD1; v_gene: TRBV10-3; CDR3aa: AISPGTGGLETQY
j_gene: TRBJ2-7; d_gene: TRBD1; v_gene: TRBV20-1; CDR3aa: SPYRGGGRYEQY
j_gene: TRBJ2-6; d_gene: .; v_gene: TRBV7-9; CDR3aa: ASRRQDSGANVLT
j_gene: TRBJ2-1; d_gene: TRBD2; v_gene: TRBV5-1; CDR3aa: ASSVGTSGAHEQF
j_gene: TRBJ2-5; d_gene: TRBD2; v_gene: TRBV3-1; CDR3aa: ASSRKQLAGEQETQY
j_gene: TRBJ2-3; d_gene: .; v_gene: TRBV5-1; CDR3aa: ASSTDFRSDTQY
j_gene: TRBJ2-7; d_gene: TRBD1; v_gene: TRBV7-2; CDR3aa: ASSFDGQGYYEQY
j_gene: TRBJ1-1; d_gene: TRBD1; v_gene: TRBV5-1; CDR3aa: ASSLRDRQSELGTEAF